Shown below are 7 T cell receptor beta chains from a single sample sequenced in a study of human T cells and chemical hapten exposure. MiXCR was run by TCRdb on the RACE reads, yielding one entry per CDR3 protein. The sample lists more than 70,000 distinct CDR3 sequences, 9.5% to 13% occurring once. Indicated time point: patch test 2, 6 weeks after DPC sensitization. Treatment specified: therapeutic diphenylcyclopropenone sensitization with weekly scalp DPC. The specimen comprised whole blood, sampled in connection with sensitization to the hapten diphenylcyclopropenone (DPC). The receptors here all came from a man in his late teens or twenties with alopecia areata. Some clones in this sample may be carry-over from other donors' samples.

This clonotype has just a few counts. The chain joins TRBV5-6 to TRBJ2-3; unclear D gene. Trimming left V 3 bases short and J 3 bases short, with 5 bases between. Germline V gene sequence: CDR1 SGHDT, CDR2 YYEEEE. The CDR3 covers 12 residues. For the CDR3, the DNA is TGTGCCAGCAGCTGGTATACAGATACGCAGTATTTT. Amino acid sequence: CASSWYTDTQYF.

This clonotype was found many times. CDR3 nucleotides: TGTGCCAGCAGCCCGGACTGGGTGGTGAGGAATGAGCAGTTCTTC. This sequence encodes CASSPDWVVRNEQFF. V and J are TRBV7-9 and TRBJ2-1; maybe TRBD2 (5 bases). The CDR3 loop spans 15 amino acids. Trimming took 5 bases from V and 7 from J, leaving 18 bases between them. Looked up from germline, CDR1 is SEHNR and CDR2 is FQNEAQ (reference sequence).

This clonotype was recorded at least ten times. This chain joins TRBV7-9 and TRBJ2-3; D is uncertain. Looked up from germline, CDR1 is SEHNR and CDR2 is FQNEAQ (reference sequence). V was clipped by 3 bases and J by 3 bases, with 10 bases between them. This CDR3 is 14 amino acids long. DNA for the CDR3: TGTGCCAGCAGCTTCCGGAAGCTTACAGATACGCAGTATTTT. Amino acid sequence: CASSFRKLTDTQYF.

This clonotype showed up many times. This rearrangement joins TRBV6-2 or TRBV6-3 to TRBJ2-3; 12 positions agree with TRBD2. J gave up 10 bases and V 5 bases, and 7 bases lay outside the gene matches. CDR3 length equals 14 residues. Germline CDR1 reads MNHEY; CDR2 reads SVGEGT. The CDR3 DNA is TGTGCCAGCAGTCCGACTAGCGGGGGTAGTCCGCAGTATTTT. Translating gives CASSPTSGGSPQYF.

The CDR3 protein is CAINFRDGYTF. CDR3 nucleotides: TGTGCCATCAACTTCAGGGATGGCTACACCTTC. This rearrangement joins TRBV10-3 to TRBJ1-2, with D perhaps matching TRBD1 (5 bases). Germline V gene lookup returns CDR1 ENHRY and CDR2 SYGVKD. The V gene lost 7 bases and the J gene lost 6 bases, with 9 bases spanning the gap. The CDR3 is 11 amino acids.

This clonotype was observed at least ten times. The gene calls are TRBV7-2 and TRBJ2-3; D remains ambiguous. The CDR3 has 15 amino acids. Germline CDR1 reads SGHTA; CDR2 reads FQGNSA. With 1 base removed from V and 0 bases from J, the gap between germline ends came to 8 bases. The CDR3 nucleotides read TGTGCCAGCAGCTTAGTCCCAACTAGCACAGATACGCAGTATTTT. Amino acid sequence: CASSLVPTSTDTQYF.

This clonotype was found many times. CDR3 nucleotides: TGTGCCAGCAGCTTAGGGGGGGCCACTGAAGCTTTCTTT. Encoded protein: CASSLGGATEAFF. The V and J genes are TRBV7-6 and TRBJ1-1, with D perhaps TRBD1 (6 bases). The ends were cut back, 1 base at V and 4 bases at J, with 7 bases in the middle. The germline V gene encodes CDR1 SGHVS and CDR2 FNYEAQ. This CDR3 region has 13 residues.